This T cell receptor beta chain was recorded in a study of regulatory T cells in long-lasting Graves disease. Arm-PCR of CDR3 regions with iRepertoire HTBI primers generated TCR beta libraries. TCRdb re-derived calls from the multiplex PCR reads in MiXCR, one entry per CDR3 protein. There are around 470,000 distinct CDR3 sequences in the sample; 14% occur only once, and approximately 17% lies in the top ten. This clonotype was detected many times. Noted time point: newly diagnosed GD, antithyroid drugs for less than 3 months. PBMC RNA was the source of the TCR library. Germline V gives CDR1 SGHAT, CDR2 FQNNGV. The CDR3 is 14 residues long. V trimming: 5 bases; J trimming: 7 bases; junction bases outside the gene matches: 6. The data were also submitted as part of a second study, on T cells in Graves' hyperthyroidism and ophthalmopathy.

The input for sequencing was peripheral blood mononuclear cells (PBMCs), taken at new diagnosis, from a patient treated with antithyroid drugs. V is TRBV11-2 and J is TRBJ2-1, with TRBD1 identical over 9 bases. The receptor's source is a woman aged 45-60 years with Graves disease. This CDR3 is CASSRQGGENEQFF. In nucleotides, the CDR3 is TGTGCCAGCAGCAGACAGGGGGGTGAGAATGAGCAGTTCTTC.